This T cell receptor beta chain is from a study of neurological immune-mediated disorders. Broader study findings: TCR-beta repertoires seemed private in all groups, with no expanded CDR3 amino acid sequences shared. Patients with HTLV-1-associated myelopathy showed the most TCR clonal expansion. Those with multiple sclerosis showed the least, falling below healthy controls. On phylogenetic grouping, the repertoires of 18 of 34 multiple sclerosis patients fell within one related-CDR3 cluster, constituting a possible signature.

TCRdb analysed the 5' RACE reads with MiXCR anew, one entry per CDR3 protein. The repertoire consists of some 57,000 distinct CDR3 sequences, with less than 4% occurring once and the leading ten covering about 6.7%. V shed 6 bases and J shed 2 bases, with 10 bases lying between them. From germline, CDR1 is DFQATT and CDR2 SNEGSKA (reference sequence). The CDR3 spans 12 residues. This clonotype has at least ten counts. What it binds is not known. Where libraries were unsorted, they were derived from 2 million PBMCs stored at -80 degrees C. The source is a man in his 60s with multiple sclerosis. This chain uses TRBV20-1 with TRBJ2-5; D is unclear. What was sequenced was PBMCs. The chain's CDR3 is CSAVGFQETQYF. The DNA for the CDR3 is TGCAGTGCAGTCGGGTTTCAAGAGACCCAGTACTTC.